Below are 3 T cell receptor beta chains sequenced from a single sample in a study of T cell repertoires in cytomegalovirus infection. Their antigen targets remain unknown. Each CDR3 protein gets one entry after TCRdb re-called the reads with MiXCR. The sample holds about 500,000 distinct CDR3 sequences, around 30% seen once. The material was cultured PBMCs, obtained from culture after CMV antigen stimulation. These receptors came from a human donor in good health (CMV status not recorded). Some clones in this sample may be carry-over from other donors' samples.

The chain employs TRBV11-2 and TRBJ2-2; D gene ambiguous. This CDR3 has 14 residues. V was trimmed by 2 bases and J by 2 bases, leaving 6 bases between them. Germline V gives CDR1 SGHAT, CDR2 FQNNGV. As DNA, the CDR3 is TGTGCCAGCAGCTTAATAATAAACACCGGGGAGCTGTTTTTT. Translation: CASSLIINTGELFF.

The chain combines TRBV7-2 with TRBJ2-1; D is unresolved. The V end lost 4 bases, the J end lost 8 bases, and 9 bases lay between the germline ends. The germline V gene has CDR1 SGHTA and CDR2 FQGNSA. The length of the CDR3 is 12 residues. CDR3 in DNA: TGTGCCAGCAGCTGGAGCCCCTATGAGCAGTTCTTC. It translates to CASSWSPYEQFF.

This clonotype was seen more than once but under ten times. The chain has TRBV6-5 and TRBJ1-3; possible D gene TRBD1, 5 bases. Germline-derived CDR1 and CDR2 are MNHEY and SVGAGI. The CDR3 has 18 residues. Trimming pared 6 bases from V and 3 bases from J, leaving 24 bases between. CDR3 loop: CASRIRDPMGESGNTIYF. The CDR3 region has the DNA TGTGCCAGCAGGATCCGGGACCCTATGGGGGAAAGTGGAAACACCATATATTTT.